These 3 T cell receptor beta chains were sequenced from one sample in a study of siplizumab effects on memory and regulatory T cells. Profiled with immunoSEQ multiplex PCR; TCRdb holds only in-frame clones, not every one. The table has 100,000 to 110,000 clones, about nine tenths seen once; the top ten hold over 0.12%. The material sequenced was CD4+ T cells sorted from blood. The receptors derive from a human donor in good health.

CDR3 DNA sequence: TGTGCCAGCAGGGGTTATGAAAAACTGTTTTTT. Its protein is CASRGYEKLFF. The chain uses TRBV2 and TRBJ1-4, with D unclear. Germline V CDR1 and CDR2: SNHLY, FYNNEI. The CDR3 spans 11 residues. The ends were cut back, 6 bases at V and 6 bases at J, with 5 bases in the middle.

The CDR3 spells CASSAGQTNSPLHF. The CDR3 coding sequence is TGTGCCAGCAGCGCCGGACAGACAAATTCACCCCTCCACTTT. The chain uses TRBV6-6 and TRBJ1-6, with D possibly matching TRBD1 (6 bases). Trimming left V 6 bases short and J 7 bases short, with 13 bases between. Germline loops: CDR1 MNHNY, CDR2 SVGAGI (reference sequence). This CDR3 comprises 14 residues.

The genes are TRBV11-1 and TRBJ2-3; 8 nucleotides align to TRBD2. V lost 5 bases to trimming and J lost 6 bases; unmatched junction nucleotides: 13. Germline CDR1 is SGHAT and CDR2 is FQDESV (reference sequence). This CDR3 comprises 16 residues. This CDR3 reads CASSPTMGGGPDTQYF. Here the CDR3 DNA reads TGTGCCAGCAGCCCTACGATGGGCGGGGGGCCGGATACGCAGTATTTT.